This is a list of T cell receptor beta chains from one sample in a study of cytomegalovirus exposure and HLA in healthy donors. Generated by immunoSEQ multiplex PCR, the TCRdb table keeps only in-frame clones and is missing some. The table shows about 180,000 clones, with 60% to 80% occurring only once. Sequenced input: PBMCs. The receptors come from a man aged 55 to 70 in good health and CMV-seronegative. CDR3s include the opening cysteine and the closing phenylalanine or tryptophan. A D gene is named only where the DNA matches it firmly. Some rows mark clone size as missing; the rest say once, few, many or name a class of expanded clone.

CDR3,DNA,size,J,D,V
CSVEDRGSYGYTF,TGCAGCGTTGAAGATCGGGGTTCCTATGGCTACACCTTC,few,TRBJ1-2,.,TRBV29-1
CASRRGGDFSGNTIYF,TGTGCCAGTAGGCGAGGGGGTGATTTCTCTGGAAACACCATATATTTT,.,TRBJ1-3,.,TRBV9
CASSYQGAAGYTF,TGTGCCAGCTCTTATCAGGGGGCGGCTGGCTACACCTTC,.,TRBJ1-2,TRBD1,TRBV9
CARPPGDGNIQYF,TGTGCCAGACCCCCAGGGGATGGAAACATTCAGTACTTC,.,TRBJ2-4,.,TRBV27
CASSLAPPGGQGVPAVETQYF,TGTGCCAGCAGCTTAGCACCACCCGGGGGACAGGGCGTCCCCGCGGTCGAGACCCAGTACTTC,.,TRBJ2-5,TRBD1,TRBV7-6
CASSSLLGGGNEQFF,TGTGCCAGCAGTTCCCTGCTGGGGGGGGGCAATGAGCAGTTCTTC,once,TRBJ2-1,TRBD2,TRBV6-5
CASSLDRRGYTF,TGTGCCAGCAGCCTGGACAGGAGAGGCTACACCTTC,.,TRBJ1-2,TRBD1,TRBV5-6
CASSLRPDWYATQYF,TGTGCCAGCAGCCTCCGCCCGGACTGGTATGCTACGCAGTATTTT,.,TRBJ2-3,.,TRBV7-2
CASSYSSTDGYERQYF,TGTGCCAGCAGTTACTCGTCTACAGACGGATACGAGCGGCAGTACTTC,.,TRBJ2-5,.,TRBV6-5
CASGQGGRETEAFF,TGTGCCAGCGGGCAGGGGGGTCGAGAAACTGAAGCTTTCTTT,.,TRBJ1-1,TRBD1,TRBV2
CASSPGGSQTFF,TGTGCCAGCAGCCCAGGAGGGTCCCAAACGTTCTTC,.,TRBJ2-1,.,TRBV9
CASSPRGTSANYEQYF,TGTGCCAGCAGTCCTAGGGGGACTAGCGCTAACTACGAGCAGTACTTC,.,TRBJ2-7,TRBD2,TRBV7-6
CASSFQNTGELFF,TGTGCCAGCAGCTTCCAGAACACCGGGGAGCTGTTTTTT,.,TRBJ2-2,.,TRBV11-3
CASTRRTGTVKEAFF,TGTGCCAGCACCCGACGGACAGGGACGGTAAAGGAAGCTTTCTTT,.,TRBJ1-1,TRBD1,TRBV6-1
CASSTRGPSSYNEQFF,TGTGCCAGCAGCACCAGGGGGCCTAGCTCCTACAATGAGCAGTTCTTC,.,TRBJ2-1,TRBD1,TRBV7-9
CASSNLETGDSPLHF,TGTGCCAGTAGCAACTTGGAGACAGGCGATTCACCCCTCCACTTT,once,TRBJ1-6,.,TRBV19
CASSSGQSYGEQYF,TGTGCCAGCAGCTCGGGACAGTCCTACGGTGAGCAGTACTTC,.,TRBJ2-5,TRBD1,TRBV5-6
CASSSASGGAANEQFF,TGTGCCAGCAGTTCGGCCAGCGGGGGGGCCGCCAATGAGCAGTTCTTC,.,TRBJ2-1,TRBD2,TRBV6-5
CASSLGLGYEQYF,TGTGCCAGCAGCTTAGGGCTAGGCTACGAGCAGTACTTC,.,TRBJ2-7,.,TRBV7-6
CASSSTSVSSGANVLTF,TGCGCCAGCAGCTCGACTAGCGTTAGCTCTGGGGCCAACGTCCTGACTTTC,.,TRBJ2-6,TRBD2,TRBV5-1
CASSSGGVSTDTQYF,TGTGCCAGCAGTTCAGGGGGAGTCAGCACAGATACGCAGTATTTT,.,TRBJ2-3,TRBD1,TRBV6-5
CASTRDRGRIYGYTF,TGTGCCAGCACCCGGGACAGGGGAAGAATCTATGGCTACACCTTC,.,TRBJ1-2,TRBD1,TRBV2
CASTQTRVGTDTQYF,TGTGCCAGCACCCAGACTAGGGTCGGCACAGATACGCAGTATTTT,.,TRBJ2-3,.,TRBV7-2
CASGWSGEQFF,TGTGCTAGTGGTTGGAGCGGTGAGCAGTTCTTC,.,TRBJ2-1,.,TRBV12-5
CASSRTGDEEQYF,TGTGCCAGCAGCAGGACAGGGGACGAGGAGCAGTACTTC,.,TRBJ2-5,TRBD1,TRBV6-5
CASSLQDSRPEYF,TGTGCCAGCAGCTTGCAAGACTCCCGGCCCGAGTATTTT,.,TRBJ2-3,.,TRBV5-4
CASSPRVQGRESAPQHF,TGTGCCAGCTCACCACGGGTTCAGGGGAGGGAATCAGCGCCCCAGCATTTT,.,TRBJ1-5,.,TRBV18
CASSLDSLAEQFF,TGTGCCAGCAGTTTAGATTCGCTAGCGGAGCAGTTCTTC,.,TRBJ2-1,.,TRBV28
CASSISVQSNQPQHF,TGTGCCAGTAGTATCTCAGTCCAAAGCAATCAGCCCCAGCATTTT,.,TRBJ1-5,.,TRBV19